The clone carrying this TCR beta chain has just a few counts. Its specificity is unknown. This sample was taken from a study of T cell responses to AZD1222 COVID-19 vaccine. The CDR3 consists of 16 residues. The V gene's germline CDR1 is SGHDT and CDR2 YYEEEE. V shed 0 bases and J shed 0 bases, with 10 bases lying between them. Some clones are missing from TCRdb's copy, which holds only in-frame ones; the method was immunoSEQ multiplex PCR. Among 120,000 to 150,000 clones, approximately 85% were seen once, and the ten largest hold about 3.8%. Overall study results and limits: Among the donors, most were white British and more were female, and clonal diversity was possibly underestimated. Spike-specific TCR breadth and depth were elevated following two AZD1222 doses. Of spike-specific TCRs, nearly half reportedly target regions left unmutated in variants. Every sample of the repertoires postdated the peak T cell response.

The source was peripheral blood, collected on day 0 of MenACWY control vaccination. This TCR came from an adult in good health. V gene TRBV5-6 combines with J gene TRBJ1-3; D remains unclear. CDR3 sequence: CASSLEYGNSGNTIYF. DNA for the CDR3: TGTGCCAGCAGCTTGGAATATGGAAACTCTGGAAACACCATATATTTT.